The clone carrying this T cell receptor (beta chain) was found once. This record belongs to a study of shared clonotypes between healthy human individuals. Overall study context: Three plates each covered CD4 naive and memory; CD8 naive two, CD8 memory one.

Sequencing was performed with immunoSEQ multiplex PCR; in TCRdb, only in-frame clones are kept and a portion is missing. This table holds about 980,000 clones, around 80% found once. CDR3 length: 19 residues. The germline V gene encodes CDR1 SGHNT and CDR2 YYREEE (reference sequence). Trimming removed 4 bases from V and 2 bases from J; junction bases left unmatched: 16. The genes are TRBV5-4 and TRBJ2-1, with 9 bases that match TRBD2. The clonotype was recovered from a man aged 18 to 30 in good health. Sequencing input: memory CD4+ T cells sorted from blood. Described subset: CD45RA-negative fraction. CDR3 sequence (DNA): TGTGCCAGCAGCCCGCGCGGGGCGGCTAGCGGGGCCACCTACAATGAGCAGTTCTTC. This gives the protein CASSPRGAASGATYNEQFF.